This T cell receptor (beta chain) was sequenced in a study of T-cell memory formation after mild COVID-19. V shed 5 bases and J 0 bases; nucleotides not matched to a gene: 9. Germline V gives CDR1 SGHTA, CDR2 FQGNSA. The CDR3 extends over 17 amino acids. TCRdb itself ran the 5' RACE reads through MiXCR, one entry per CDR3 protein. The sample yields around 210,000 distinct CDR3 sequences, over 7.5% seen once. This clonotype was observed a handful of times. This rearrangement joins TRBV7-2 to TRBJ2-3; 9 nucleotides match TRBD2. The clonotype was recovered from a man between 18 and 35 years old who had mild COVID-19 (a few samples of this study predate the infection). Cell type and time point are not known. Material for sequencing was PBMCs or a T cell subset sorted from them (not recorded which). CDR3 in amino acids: CASSVRLAVLSTDTQYF. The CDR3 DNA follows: TGTGCCAGCAGCGTACGACTAGCGGTTCTTAGCACAGATACGCAGTATTTT.